A single sample is the source of the 7 T cell receptor beta chains below, sequenced in a study of beta chain features in type 1 diabetes. Study outcomes and limitations: Significant though moderate, a shortening of TCRB CDR3s appeared in all four CD4+ subsets of Type 1 diabetes patients.

Sequenced material consisted of expressed TCRB transcripts (all of the isolated RNA was reverse transcribed). TCRdb's table, derived via immunoSEQ multiplex PCR, lists solely in-frame clones and lacks some. The sample shows more than 20,000 clones, about 45% of them seen only once. The antigens for these receptors are not known. Input material: stem cell memory CD4+ T cells from blood. The receptors shown here come from a man aged 25 to 40 with type 1 diabetes.

This clone was recorded a few times. This chain connects TRBV5-1 to TRBJ2-1; 11 bases line up with TRBD2. Germline V gives CDR1 SGHRS, CDR2 YFSETQ. Unmatched junction bases numbered 4, after V lost 1 base and J lost 4 bases. This CDR3 contains 16 residues. The DNA for the CDR3 is TGCGCCAGCAGCTTGTCTCTAGCGGGAGGATACAATGAGCAGTTCTTC. This encodes CASSLSLAGGYNEQFF.

The rearrangement joins TRBV5-1 to TRBJ2-5; D is undetermined. The germline V gene has CDR1 SGHRS and CDR2 YFSETQ. This CDR3 has 12 residues. Trimming left V 4 bases short and J 0 bases short, with 4 bases between. As DNA, the CDR3 is TGCGCCAGCAGCCTGTACCAAGAGACCCAGTACTTC. This encodes CASSLYQETQYF.

This clone was seen only a few times. The chain carries TRBV5-1 and TRBJ2-7, with TRBD2 identical over 9 bases. CDR1 SGHRS and CDR2 YFSETQ come from the germline V gene. There are 15 residues in the CDR3. J gave up 7 bases and V 0 bases, and 8 bases lay outside the gene matches. CDR3 nucleotides: TGCGCCAGCAGCTTGGGAGGTAGCGGGAGCAGAGAGCAGTACTTC. Protein product: CASSLGGSGSREQYF.

This clone came up a few times. As DNA, the CDR3 is TGCGCCAGCAGCTTCGGGGGAGAGGTCAATGAGCAGTTCTTC. The encoded protein is CASSFGGEVNEQFF. The rearrangement uses TRBV5-1 and TRBJ2-1; D is possibly TRBD2 (6 bases). In germline, CDR1 is SGHRS, CDR2 YFSETQ. The V end was cut by 2 bases, the J end by 6 bases, with 12 bases between. This CDR3 spans 14 amino acids.

The J gene is TRBJ1-2, the V gene TRBV6-1; TRBD1 aligns across 11 bases. The CDR3 sequence is 16 residues long. The J segment lost 4 bases and the V segment lost 4 bases, leaving 8 bases of the junction unmatched. Germline lookup yields CDR1 MNHNS and CDR2 SASEGT. In nucleotides, the CDR3 is TGTGCCAGCAGTGTAGCCGGGACAGGGGGGATCTATGGCTACACCTTC. Translating it yields CASSVAGTGGIYGYTF.

V gene TRBV9 combines with J gene TRBJ2-1; 9 bases fit TRBD2. CDR3 size: 13 residues. Germline trimming cut 0 bases from V and 9 bases from J; bases unmatched to any gene: 1. Germline V gene sequence: CDR1 SGDLS, CDR2 YYNGEE. CDR3 amino acids: CASSVGTSAEQFF. Here the CDR3 DNA reads TGTGCCAGCAGCGTAGGGACTAGCGCTGAGCAGTTCTTC.

This clone was detected once. The gene calls are TRBV11-2 and TRBJ1-3; a possible D gene is TRBD1 (6 bases). There are 14 residues in the CDR3. The germline V gene encodes CDR1 SGHAT and CDR2 FQNNGV. With 5 bases removed from V and 4 bases from J, the gap between germline ends came to 12 bases. CDR3 sequence (DNA): TGTGCCAGCAGCGCAGGGACACGAGGAAACACCATATATTTT. Translated: CASSAGTRGNTIYF.